This T cell receptor (beta chain) was sequenced during a study of shared clonotypes between healthy human individuals. Study background: With ages of 18 to 49, the donors were two women and a few men. Whole-study results and caveats: Clonotype sharing among donors likely depends on sequencing depth.

Donors were healthy HIV-negative adults without recent acute infections or vaccinations. Template amounts of around 310 ng DNA, tens of thousands of T cell genomes, were employed in unsorted PBMC replicate PCRs. Profiled with immunoSEQ multiplex PCR; TCRdb holds only in-frame clones, not every one. The repertoire holds approximately 440,000 clones, with 75% to 80% as singletons. The germline V gene encodes CDR1 SGHKS and CDR2 YYEKEE (reference sequence). The ends lost 3 bases at V and 6 bases at J; junction bases unmatched: 9. The CDR3 contains 14 residues. A word on this clone: Antigen unknown.

The clonotype was recovered from a woman aged 40 to 50 in good health. Some clones in this sample may be carry-over from other donors' samples. Source material: PBMCs. V gene TRBV5-5 combines with J gene TRBJ2-7, with 7 positions matching TRBD2. The CDR3 region is CASSSPGRVSEQYF. CDR3 nucleotides: TGTGCCAGCAGCTCTCCGGGGAGGGTGAGCGAGCAGTACTTC.